This is a list of T cell receptor beta chains from one sample in a study of blood T cell repertoires in COVID-19. The repertoire was sequenced with immunoSEQ multiplex PCR; TCRdb's copy has only in-frame clones and lacks some. The table has about 240,000 clones, about four fifths seen once. Sequencing input: peripheral blood. Receptors were obtained from a young woman with acute or convalescent COVID-19. CDR3s include the opening cysteine and the closing phenylalanine or tryptophan. D genes are given only for firm matches. Expanded clones get a size class; other rows say once, few or many, or leave the size out.

V gene	J gene	D gene	clone size	CDR3 length	CDR3 DNA	CDR3 protein
TRBV28	TRBJ1-2	-	-	14	TGTGCCAGCACCCCGATGGGCGGGGGCTATGGCTACACCTTC	CASTPMGGGYGYTF
TRBV5-4	TRBJ2-1	TRBD1	-	15	TGTGCCAGCAGCTCTTCGGACAGGGCCGGCAATGAGCAGTTCTTC	CASSSSDRAGNEQFF
TRBV21-1	TRBJ1-5	-	-	19	TGTGCCAGCAGCAAAGCATCCAGGGAAGTGGTCAAGAGCAATCAGCCCCAGCATTTT	CASSKASREVVKSNQPQHF
TRBV5-6	TRBJ1-2	TRBD1	-	13	TGTGCCAGCAGAAAGACAGGGAATTATGGCTACACCTTC	CASRKTGNYGYTF
TRBV2	TRBJ1-1	-	-	13	TGTGCCAGCACCTACGACAGGAACACTGAAGCTTTCTTT	CASTYDRNTEAFF
TRBV27	TRBJ1-1	TRBD1	-	15	TGTGCCAGCAGTTCTCACAGGGGCGGTGACACTGAAGCTTTCTTT	CASSSHRGGDTEAFF
TRBV27	TRBJ2-7	-	few	13	TGTGCCAGCACCACACCTGGGGGGTACGAGCAGTACTTC	CASTTPGGYEQYF
TRBV18	TRBJ1-2	-	-	14	TGTGCCAGCTCACCAGCCAGAACTAACTATGGCTACACCTTC	CASSPARTNYGYTF
TRBV28	TRBJ1-5	TRBD1	-	15	TGTGCCAGCAGTTTTGAAGGGGGCGGCAATCAGCCCCAGCATTTT	CASSFEGGGNQPQHF
TRBV27	TRBJ1-1	TRBD1	-	12	TGTGCCAGCAGTTCCTGGACAGGGGAAGCTTTCTTT	CASSSWTGEAFF
TRBV6-2/TRBV6-3	TRBJ2-7	-	-	13	TGTGCCAGCAGTTACTCTGCGTACTACGAGCAGTACTTC	CASSYSAYYEQYF
TRBV18	TRBJ2-1	-	-	15	TGTGCCAGCTCACGAATAGTCGGGGGAGACAATGAGCAGTTCTTC	CASSRIVGGDNEQFF
TRBV7-9	TRBJ1-5	TRBD1	-	17	TGTGCCAGCAGCTTAGGGGACAGGGGAGGGAGCAATCAGCCCCAGCATTTT	CASSLGDRGGSNQPQHF
TRBV7-9	TRBJ2-1	-	-	12	TGTGCCAGCAGCCCACAGTTTACTGAGCAGTTCTTC	CASSPQFTEQFF
TRBV9	TRBJ1-6	-	-	15	TGTGCCAGCAGCGTAGGTGGGGGCCTGAATTCACCCCTCCACTTT	CASSVGGGLNSPLHF
TRBV6-5	TRBJ2-7	TRBD1	once	14	TGTGCCAGCAGTTACTCGACAGGGGTCCACGAGCAGTACTTC	CASSYSTGVHEQYF
TRBV18	TRBJ2-5	TRBD1	-	13	TGTGCCAGCTCAGCCGGGACAGAAGAGACCCAGTACTTC	CASSAGTEETQYF
TRBV27	TRBJ1-2	TRBD1	-	16	TGTGCCAGCAGTTTCCACAAGGGGACAGGGTGGAGTGGCTACACCTTC	CASSFHKGTGWSGYTF
TRBV10-3	TRBJ2-5	TRBD1	-	14	TGTGCCATCAGTAAGACAGGGGGGAGGGAGACCCAGTACTTC	CAISKTGGRETQYF
TRBV11-2	TRBJ2-7	-	few	12	TGTGCCAGCAGCTCCCCAGGCGACGAGCAGTACTTC	CASSSPGDEQYF
TRBV10-1	TRBJ1-1	-	-	15	TGCGCCAGCAGCCGAAAGGACTTGCTCCGGACTGAAGCTTTCTTT	CASSRKDLLRTEAFF
TRBV5-8	TRBJ1-1	TRBD1	-	16	TGTGCCAGCAGCTCTTGGCAGGGGGCGGGTAACACTGAAGCTTTCTTT	CASSSWQGAGNTEAFF
TRBV6-2/TRBV6-3	TRBJ2-7	-	-	12	TGTGCCAGCAGTTTGGGACTCTACGAGCAGTACTTC	CASSLGLYEQYF
TRBV7-9	TRBJ1-5	-	-	15	TGTGCCAGCAGCTTAGGCGTCACGGAGAATCAGCCCCAGCATTTT	CASSLGVTENQPQHF
TRBV5-1	TRBJ2-2	-	-	15	TGCGCCAGCAGCTTGGTCCAGGGGAGCACCGGGGAGCTGTTTTTT	CASSLVQGSTGELFF
TRBV24-1	TRBJ2-1	-	-	14	TGTGCCACCAGTGATCCATACCGGGACAATGAGCAGTTCTTC	CATSDPYRDNEQFF
TRBV19	TRBJ2-7	TRBD2	-	14	TGTGCCAGTAGCGGACTAGCGGGAGGGGGTGAGCAGTACTTC	CASSGLAGGGEQYF
TRBV18	TRBJ1-4	-	once	16	TGTGCCAGCTCACCAAAGGATGGGGGCGCTCGGGAAAAACTGTTTTTT	CASSPKDGGAREKLFF
TRBV11-1	TRBJ2-1	-	-	14	TGTGCCAGCAGCCTGGAGGGGATGGGAAAAGAGCAGTTCTTC	CASSLEGMGKEQFF
TRBV5-1	TRBJ2-3	-	-	11	TGCGCCAGCAGCCCCGGGTATACGCAGTATTTT	CASSPGYTQYF
TRBV2	TRBJ2-5	-	-	13	TGTGCCAGCACACGACTAGTACGAGAGACCCAGTACTTC	CASTRLVRETQYF
TRBV6-1	TRBJ2-2	-	-	14	TGTGCCAGCAGCGAACAGGGCCACACCGGGGAGCTGTTTTTT	CASSEQGHTGELFF
TRBV5-1	TRBJ1-1	-	-	13	TGCGCCAGCAGCTTCAGGTCATCCACTGAAGCTTTCTTT	CASSFRSSTEAFF
TRBV4-3	TRBJ2-6	-	-	14	TGCGCCAGCAGCCTCACTAGCGGGGCCAACGTCCTGACTTTC	CASSLTSGANVLTF
TRBV30	TRBJ2-7	-	-	14	TGTGCCTGGAGTTCCCCCCGAGGGATTCGCGAGCAGTACTTC	CAWSSPRGIREQYF
TRBV5-1	TRBJ2-3	-	once	14	TGCGCCAGCAGCTTGAACAGGGCGGCAGATACGCAGTATTTT	CASSLNRAADTQYF
TRBV11-3	TRBJ2-7	TRBD2	-	17	TGTGCCAGCAGCTGGGCGGGAGGGCCGGTGAGCTCCTACGAGCAGTACTTC	CASSWAGGPVSSYEQYF
TRBV29-1	TRBJ1-2	TRBD1	few	14	TGCAGCGTTGACGCGGGACAGGCTAGCTATGGCTACACCTTC	CSVDAGQASYGYTF
TRBV30	TRBJ2-7	-	-	15	TGTGCCTGGAGTGCGGGACTTCCGCCCGGGGACGAGCAGTACTTC	CAWSAGLPPGDEQYF
TRBV5-1	TRBJ1-2	-	few	14	TGCGCCAGCAGCTTGGAGGTAGGGGGCTATGGCTACACCTTC	CASSLEVGGYGYTF
TRBV9	TRBJ2-1	-	once	15	TGTGCCAGCAGCGTAGTTGCGGGAACCTACAATGAGCAGTTCTTC	CASSVVAGTYNEQFF
TRBV7-2	TRBJ1-1	-	-	10	TGTGCCAGCAGCGACAGGAGGGCTTTCTTT	CASSDRRAFF
TRBV3-1/TRBV3-2	TRBJ1-2	-	-	14	TGTGCCAGCAGCCAGAAACAGGGAGACTATGGCTACACCTTC	CASSQKQGDYGYTF
TRBV12-5	TRBJ2-5	-	-	13	TGTGCTAGTGGTTCCAGTAACCAAGAGACCCAGTACTTC	CASGSSNQETQYF
TRBV7-7	TRBJ2-2	-	-	15	TGTGCTAGCAGCCCTACAGGCAGTAGGGCCGGGGAGCTGTTTTTT	CASSPTGSRAGELFF
TRBV4-2	TRBJ2-3	-	few	18	TGTGCCAGCAGCCAAGATTACGGGCGGGTCGCTAGCACAGATACGCAGTATTTT	CASSQDYGRVASTDTQYF
TRBV27	TRBJ2-1	TRBD2	-	17	TGTGCCAGCAGTATAATAGCGGGAGGGAGCTCCTACAATGAGCAGTTCTTC	CASSIIAGGSSYNEQFF